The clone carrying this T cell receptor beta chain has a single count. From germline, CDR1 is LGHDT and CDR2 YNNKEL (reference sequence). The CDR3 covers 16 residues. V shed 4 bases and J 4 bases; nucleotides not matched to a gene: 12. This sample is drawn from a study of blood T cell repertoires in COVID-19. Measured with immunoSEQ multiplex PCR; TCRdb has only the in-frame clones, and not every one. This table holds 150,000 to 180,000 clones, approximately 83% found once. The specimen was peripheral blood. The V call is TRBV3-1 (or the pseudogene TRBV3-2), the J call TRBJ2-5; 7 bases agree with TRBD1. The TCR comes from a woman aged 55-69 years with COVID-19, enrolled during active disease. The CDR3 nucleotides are TGTGCCAGCAGCCTGTCGGACAGGCGGTGGGCAGAGACCCAGTACTTC. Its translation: CASSLSDRRWAETQYF.